This T cell receptor beta chain stems from a study of CD8+ T cells in alopecia areata. Treatment meaning: oral pan-JAK inhibitor, 5-10 mg twice daily. With regard to this clone: Its antigen is not identified.

Study-wide results and limits: Scalp samples also contribute reads from the resident alphabeta T cells found in normal skin. One nonresponder leaves baseline CD8+ expansion's link to response uncertain. Normal scalp showed lower clonality than lesional scalp, especially alopecia totalis/universalis. Administration of tofacitinib significantly diminished scalp clonality and expanded CD8+ clones within the top 100.

The V end lost 6 bases, the J end lost 14 bases, and 17 bases lay between the germline ends. The germline gives CDR1 SNHLY, CDR2 FYNNEI. CDR3 length: 12 amino acids. Extraction and reverse transcription of RNA yielded cDNA as the sequencing template. TCRdb keeps only in-frame clones here, not all; method: immunoSEQ multiplex PCR. The sample holds about 160,000 clones; around 71% are singletons and the top ten take around 0.9%. This TCR came from a human donor with alopecia areata. The chain has TRBV2 and TRBJ2-4, with D tentatively TRBD1 or TRBD2 (5 bases each). The sample here was CD4+ T cells sorted from blood, taken at week 4, from a patient treated with tofacitinib. The CDR3 coding sequence is TGTGCCAGCAGCGACACCGGGACGGCCGAGTACTTC. Its protein product is CASSDTGTAEYF.